Below are 22 T cell receptor beta chains sequenced from a single sample in a study of blood T cell repertoires in COVID-19. Sequenced by immunoSEQ multiplex PCR; TCRdb stores in-frame clones only, minus some. The sample has around 280,000 clones, around nine tenths seen once. The sample taken for sequencing was PBMCs or T cells enriched from blood (not recorded which). The receptors were sampled from a woman aged 40-49 years who had recovered from COVID-19.

The chain has TRBV5-1 and TRBJ1-3, with D unresolved. The V gene's germline CDR1 is SGHRS and CDR2 YFSETQ. The CDR3 covers 14 residues. V lost 2 bases, J lost 0 bases, and 6 bases lay in between. The CDR3 coding sequence is TGCGCCAGCAGCTTCGGTCCCTCTGGAAACACCATATATTTT. This sequence encodes CASSFGPSGNTIYF.

This rearrangement joins TRBV11-1 to TRBJ2-5; D is perhaps TRBD1 (5 bases). There are 14 residues in the CDR3. V was trimmed by 1 base and J by 5 bases, leaving 11 bases between them. The germline V gene encodes CDR1 SGHAT and CDR2 FQDESV (reference sequence). The CDR3 here is CASSLEGFGETQYF. The CDR3 DNA follows: TGTGCCAGCAGCTTAGAGGGGTTTGGGGAGACCCAGTACTTC.

The CDR3 region has the DNA TGTGCCAGCAGCCGGACTCACGGGGCAGATACGCAGTATTTT. It translates to CASSRTHGADTQYF. This sequence joins TRBV2 and TRBJ2-3, with TRBD2 as a possible D gene (5 bases). CDR1 is SNHLY, CDR2 FYNNEI, per germline. The CDR3 spans 14 residues. Trimming cost V 6 bases and J 4 bases, with 14 bases left between them.

This chain connects TRBV4-1 to TRBJ2-1, with 12 bases fitting TRBD2. The ends lost 1 base at V and 10 bases at J; junction bases unmatched: 5. The CDR3 contains 15 residues. Germline V gene sequence: CDR1 MGHRA, CDR2 YSYEKL. The CDR3: CASSQGTSGIGEQFF. In DNA form, the CDR3 reads TGCGCCAGCAGCCAAGGGACTAGCGGGATAGGAGAGCAGTTCTTC.

With regard to this clone: Compared with germline, one end of the junction differs, possibly owing to a read error. This chain joins TRBV29-1 and TRBJ1-1, with D perhaps TRBD1 (5 bases). This CDR3 contains 12 residues. Germline CDR1 is SQVTM and CDR2 is ANQGSEA. CDR3 coding DNA: TGCAGGGTTGTAGGGGATGACACTGAAGCTTTCTTT. Residues: CRVVGDDTEAFF.

The V gene is TRBV3-1 (or the pseudogene TRBV3-2), the J gene TRBJ1-5, with a possible D match to TRBD1 (6 bases). The V end was cut by 6 bases, the J end by 3 bases, with 12 bases between. Germline V gives CDR1 LGHDT, CDR2 YNNKEL (reference sequence). The CDR3 consists of 14 residues. CDR3 nucleotides: TGTGCCAGCAGTCTCGGACAGACCAATCAGCCCCAGCATTTT. Protein: CASSLGQTNQPQHF.

This chain links TRBV14 with TRBJ2-5; the D is unclear. There are 14 residues in the CDR3. Germline V gene sequence: CDR1 SGHDN, CDR2 FVKESK. Trimming pared 3 bases from V and 6 bases from J, leaving 14 bases between. As DNA, the CDR3 is TGTGCCAGCAGCCATCGGAGAGAGACGAAGACCCAGTACTTC. Translation gives CASSHRRETKTQYF.

V usage is TRBV12-3 or TRBV12-4 and J usage is TRBJ1-2; weak D call: TRBD1 (5 bases). With 4 bases removed from V and 8 bases from J, the gap between germline ends came to 11 bases. This CDR3 is 12 amino acids long. This CDR3 is CASSSGWGGYTF. In nucleotides, the CDR3 is TGTGCCAGCAGTTCTGGTTGGGGCGGCTACACCTTC.

Points on this clone: This specimen includes other DNA sequences encoding the same CDR3. CDR3: CASSPGRGNTEAFF. The CDR3 coding sequence is TGTGCCAGCTCACCAGGACGGGGGAACACTGAAGCTTTCTTT. The chain employs TRBV18 and TRBJ1-1, with no clear D. Germline V gene lookup returns CDR1 KGHSH and CDR2 LQKENI. There are 14 residues in the CDR3. V lost 2 bases and J 1 base, leaving 8 bases between the germline ends.

This chain connects TRBV7-2 to TRBJ1-2; possibly TRBD1 for D (6 bases). The V gene lost 5 bases and the J gene lost 3 bases, with 16 bases spanning the gap. The CDR3 totals 15 residues. CDR1 is SGHTA, CDR2 FQGNSA, per germline. The CDR3 DNA is TGTGCCAGCAGCGCCAACACCAGGGGTTACTATGGCTACACCTTC. Amino acid sequence: CASSANTRGYYGYTF.

This chain connects TRBV7-2 to TRBJ2-7, with 8 nucleotides matching TRBD1. This CDR3 has 15 residues. The junction had 10 bases not matched to a gene; V was cut back by 5 bases and J by 4 bases. Germline assignment: CDR1 SGHTA and CDR2 FQGNSA. In nucleotides, the CDR3 is TGTGCCAGCAGCGGGGGTGGGACAGGTGCTTACGAGCAGTACTTC. This codes for CASSGGGTGAYEQYF.

The chain has TRBV5-8 and TRBJ2-1; perhaps TRBD1 as D (6 bases). The V end was cut by 2 bases, the J end by 6 bases, with 15 bases between. The V gene's germline CDR1 is SGHTS and CDR2 YDEGEE. The CDR3 consists of 15 residues. The DNA of the CDR3 is TGTGCCAGCAGCTTCCGGGACACCCGAGGCAATGAGCAGTTCTTC. Encoded protein: CASSFRDTRGNEQFF.

V usage is TRBV6-5 and J usage is TRBJ1-6, with 7 positions matching TRBD1. J lost 10 bases, V lost 9 bases, and 9 bases had no gene match. CDR1 MNHEY and CDR2 SVGAGI come from the germline V gene. The CDR3 runs 13 residues. The CDR3 is CARRQGPRSPLHF. DNA of the CDR3: TGTGCCAGAAGACAGGGTCCGCGATCACCCCTCCACTTT.

The chain joins TRBV7-8 to TRBJ1-2, with 10 bases matching TRBD1. CDR1 is SGHVS, CDR2 FQNEAQ, per germline. The CDR3 is 14 amino acids. Unmatched junction bases numbered 3, after V lost 5 bases and J lost 3 bases. The CDR3 DNA is TGTGCCAGCAGCCGAGGACAGGGGGACTATGGCTACACCTTC. It yields the protein CASSRGQGDYGYTF.

V gene TRBV12-3 or TRBV12-4 combines with J gene TRBJ1-2, with D possibly matching TRBD1 (5 bases). Trimming took off 5 bases at V and 11 bases at J, with 15 bases between the two ends. The CDR3 runs 12 residues. CDR3 nucleotide sequence: TGTGCCAGCAGTCCACGGGGGAAGGGGTACACCTTC. Amino acids: CASSPRGKGYTF.

V and J are TRBV28 and TRBJ1-2, with 8 bases lining up with TRBD1. The germline CDR1 and CDR2 sequences are MDHEN and SYDVKM. Germline trimming cut 5 bases from V and 7 bases from J; bases unmatched to any gene: 9. This CDR3 contains 14 residues. In DNA, the CDR3 is TGTGCCAGCAGTCAGAGGACAGGGCGGGCTGGCTACACCTTC. This translates into CASSQRTGRAGYTF.

The chain is built from TRBV18 and TRBJ2-3, with TRBD2 matching over 15 bases. The CDR3 totals 16 residues. The J segment lost 5 bases and the V segment lost 4 bases, leaving 4 bases of the junction unmatched. CDR1 and CDR2 from the germline V gene are KGHSH and LQKENI. Here the CDR3 reads CASSHPGLAGGDTQYF. CDR3 bases: TGTGCCAGCTCACACCCGGGACTAGCGGGAGGAGATACGCAGTATTTT.

The chain joins TRBV4-1 to TRBJ2-2; no firm D call. Trimming removed 4 bases at V and 3 bases at J, with 9 bases between. Germline CDR1 MGHRA, CDR2 YSYEKL. The CDR3 totals 14 residues. CDR3 loop: CASSLGEDTGELFF. CDR3 DNA: TGCGCCAGCAGCCTCGGCGAGGACACCGGGGAGCTGTTTTTT.

V and J are TRBV18 and TRBJ2-1, with 8 bases lining up with TRBD2. The CDR3 has 15 residues. V lost 1 base and J lost 3; bases outside the gene matches: 2. Germline CDR1 is KGHSH and CDR2 is LQKENI. This CDR3 is CASSPQRERYNEQFF. The CDR3 DNA reads as TGTGCCAGCTCACCACAGCGGGAGCGCTACAATGAGCAGTTCTTC.

For this clone: The germline gene is not matched at one end of the junction; a read error may be the cause. The rearrangement uses TRBV27 and TRBJ2-1; TRBD1 agrees at 9 bases. The germline V gene has CDR1 MNHEY and CDR2 SMNVEV (reference sequence). The CDR3 is made up of 12 amino acids. The CDR3 sequence is CANSLDRGEQFF. The CDR3 coding sequence is TGTGCCAACAGTTTGGACAGGGGTGAGCAGTTCTTC.

The chain has TRBV10-3 and TRBJ2-3; 9 nucleotides align to TRBD1. After removal of 9 bases from V and 6 bases from J, the junction contained 10 bases not matched to a gene. CDR3 length: 14 amino acids. Germline CDR1 and CDR2: ENHRY and SYGVKD. As DNA, the CDR3 is TGTGCCATTAGACAGGGGGGGACATACGATACGCAGTATTTT. Amino acids: CAIRQGGTYDTQYF.

The V call is TRBV10-1, the J call TRBJ2-7; D unclear. Trimming shortened V by 2 bases and J by 0 bases, and 11 bases separated the two germline ends. The CDR3 consists of 15 residues. Germline CDR1 WNHNN, CDR2 SYGVQD (reference sequence). The CDR3, as DNA: TGCGCCAGCAGTGAGGACGAGGCGAGCTCCTACGAGCAGTACTTC. Translating gives CASSEDEASSYEQYF.